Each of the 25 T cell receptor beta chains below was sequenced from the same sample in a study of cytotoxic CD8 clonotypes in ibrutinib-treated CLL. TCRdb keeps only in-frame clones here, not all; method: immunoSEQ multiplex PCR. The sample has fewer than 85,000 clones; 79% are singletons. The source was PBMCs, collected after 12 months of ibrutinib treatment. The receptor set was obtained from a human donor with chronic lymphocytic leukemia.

The CDR3 reads CASSSGGQGSYGYTF. CDR3 in DNA: TGTGCCAGCAGCTCCGGAGGGCAGGGGAGCTATGGCTACACCTTC. The chain is built from TRBV5-4 and TRBJ1-2; TRBD1 is a possible D gene (6 bases). Trimming removed 3 bases at V and 4 bases at J, with 16 bases between. CDR3 length: 15 amino acids. Looked up from germline, CDR1 is SGHNT and CDR2 is YYREEE (reference sequence).

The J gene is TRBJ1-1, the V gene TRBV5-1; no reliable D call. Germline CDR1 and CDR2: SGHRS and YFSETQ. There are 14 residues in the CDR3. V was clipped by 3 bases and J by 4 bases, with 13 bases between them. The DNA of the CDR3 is TGCGCCAGCAGCTACGGTGCGGCGGTCACTGAAGCTTTCTTT. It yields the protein CASSYGAAVTEAFF.

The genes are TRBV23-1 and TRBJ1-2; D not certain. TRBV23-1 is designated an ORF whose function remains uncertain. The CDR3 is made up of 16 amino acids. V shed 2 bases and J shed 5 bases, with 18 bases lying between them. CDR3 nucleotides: TGCGCCAGCAGTCAAGAACCGGACGGACTGGCGTATGGCTACACCTTC. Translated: CASSQEPDGLAYGYTF.

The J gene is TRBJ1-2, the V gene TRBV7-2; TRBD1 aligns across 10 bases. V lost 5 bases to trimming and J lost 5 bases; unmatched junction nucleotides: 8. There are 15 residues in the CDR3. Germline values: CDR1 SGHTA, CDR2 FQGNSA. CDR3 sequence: CASSPRTGGLYGYTF. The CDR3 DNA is TGTGCCAGCAGCCCACGGACAGGGGGGTTATATGGCTACACCTTC.

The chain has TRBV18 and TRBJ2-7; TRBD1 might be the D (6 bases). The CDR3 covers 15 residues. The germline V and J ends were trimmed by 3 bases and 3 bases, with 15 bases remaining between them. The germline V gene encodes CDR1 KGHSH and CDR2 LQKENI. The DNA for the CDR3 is TGTGCCAGCTCACCGTCAGGGGCCGCCCTCTACGAGCAGTACTTC. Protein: CASSPSGAALYEQYF.

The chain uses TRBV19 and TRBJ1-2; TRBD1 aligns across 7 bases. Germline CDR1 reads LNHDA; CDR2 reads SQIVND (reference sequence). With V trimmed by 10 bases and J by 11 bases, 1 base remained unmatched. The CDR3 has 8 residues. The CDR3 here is CAKGAYTF. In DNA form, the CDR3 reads TGTGCCAAGGGGGCATACACCTTC. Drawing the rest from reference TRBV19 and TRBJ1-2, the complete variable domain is DGGITQSPKYLFRKEGQNVTLSCEQNLNHDAMYWYRQDPGQGLRLIYYSQIVNDFQKGDIAEGYSVSREKKESFPLTVTSAQKNPTAFYLCAKGAYTFGSGTRLTVV.

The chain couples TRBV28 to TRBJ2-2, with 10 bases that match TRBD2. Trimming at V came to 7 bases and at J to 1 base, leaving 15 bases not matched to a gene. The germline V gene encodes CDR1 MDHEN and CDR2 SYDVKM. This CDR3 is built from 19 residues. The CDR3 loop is CASTRGVLAGVGNTGELFF. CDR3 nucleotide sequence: TGTGCCAGCACCCGGGGCGTCCTAGCGGGGGTTGGGAACACCGGGGAGCTGTTTTTT.

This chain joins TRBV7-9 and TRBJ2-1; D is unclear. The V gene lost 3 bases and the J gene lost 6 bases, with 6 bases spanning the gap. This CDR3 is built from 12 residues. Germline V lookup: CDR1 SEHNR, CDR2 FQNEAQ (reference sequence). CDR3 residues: CASSFKRNEQFF. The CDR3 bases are TGTGCCAGCAGCTTCAAGCGCAATGAGCAGTTCTTC.

DNA of the CDR3: TGTGCCAGCAGCTTGAACGGGGGGTATGAGCAGTTCTTC. Its protein product is CASSLNGGYEQFF. The J gene is TRBJ2-1, the V gene TRBV5-4, with 7 positions matching TRBD2. Germline-derived CDR1 and CDR2 are SGHNT and YYREEE (reference sequence). Trimming took 1 base from V and 8 from J; bases not matched to a gene: 3. The CDR3 has 13 amino acids.

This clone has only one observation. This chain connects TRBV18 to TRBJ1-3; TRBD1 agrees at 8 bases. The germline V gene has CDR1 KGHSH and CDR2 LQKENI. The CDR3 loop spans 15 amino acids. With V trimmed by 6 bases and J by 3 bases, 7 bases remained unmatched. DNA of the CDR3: TGTGCCAGCTCTTTATTGGACAGGGATGGAAACACCATATATTTT. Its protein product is CASSLLDRDGNTIYF.

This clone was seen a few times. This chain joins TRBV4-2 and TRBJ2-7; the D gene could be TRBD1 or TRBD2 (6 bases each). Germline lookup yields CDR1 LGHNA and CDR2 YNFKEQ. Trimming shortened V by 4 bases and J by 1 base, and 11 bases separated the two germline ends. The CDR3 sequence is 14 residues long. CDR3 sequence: CASSRSGQSYEQYF. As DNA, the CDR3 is TGTGCCAGCAGCCGTAGCGGACAGTCCTACGAGCAGTACTTC.

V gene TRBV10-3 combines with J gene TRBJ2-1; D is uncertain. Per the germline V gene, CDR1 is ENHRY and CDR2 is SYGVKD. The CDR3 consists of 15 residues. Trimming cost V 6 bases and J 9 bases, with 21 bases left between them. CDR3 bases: TGTGCCATCAGCCCACCCGGGTCCGCTTTTGGTGAGCAGTTCTTC. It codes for CAISPPGSAFGEQFF.

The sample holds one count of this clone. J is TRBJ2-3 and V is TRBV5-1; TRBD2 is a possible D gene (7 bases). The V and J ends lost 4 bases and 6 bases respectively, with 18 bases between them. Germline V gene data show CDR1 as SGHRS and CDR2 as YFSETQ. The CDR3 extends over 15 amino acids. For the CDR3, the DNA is TGCGCCAGCAGCCCCGGGGGGCCCGTAGGGGATACGCAGTATTTT. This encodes CASSPGGPVGDTQYF.

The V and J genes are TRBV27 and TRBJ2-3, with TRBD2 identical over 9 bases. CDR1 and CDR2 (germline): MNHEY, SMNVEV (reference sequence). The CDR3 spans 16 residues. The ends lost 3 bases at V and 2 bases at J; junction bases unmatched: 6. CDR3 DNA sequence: TGTGCCAGCAGTTTGGGGGTAGCGGGAGCCACAGATACGCAGTATTTT. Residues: CASSLGVAGATDTQYF.

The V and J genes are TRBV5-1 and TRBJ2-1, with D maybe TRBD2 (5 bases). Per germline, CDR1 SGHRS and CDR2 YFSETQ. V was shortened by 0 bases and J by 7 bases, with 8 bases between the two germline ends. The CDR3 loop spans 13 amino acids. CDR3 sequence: CASSLDGGNEQFF. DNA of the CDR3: TGCGCCAGCAGCTTGGACGGCGGGAATGAGCAGTTCTTC.

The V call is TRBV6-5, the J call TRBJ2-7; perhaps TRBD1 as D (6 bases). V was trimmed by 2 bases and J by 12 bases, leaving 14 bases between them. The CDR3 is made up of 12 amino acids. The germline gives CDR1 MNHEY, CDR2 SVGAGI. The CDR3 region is CASSYGAGERYF. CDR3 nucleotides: TGTGCCAGCAGTTACGGGGCAGGGGAAAGGTACTTC.

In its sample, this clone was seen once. CDR3 residues: CATAGDRDYNEQFF. CDR3 sequence (DNA): TGTGCCACCGCGGGGGACAGGGACTACAATGAGCAGTTCTTC. The genes are TRBV7-8 and TRBJ2-1, with TRBD1 matching over 9 bases. Germline CDR1 SGHVS, CDR2 FQNEAQ. The trim removed 10 bases at V and 3 bases at J, leaving 7 bases unmatched. This CDR3 region has 14 residues. Complete variable domain (other parts from reference TRBV7-8 and TRBJ2-1): GAGVSQSPRYKVAKRGQDVALRCDPISGHVSLFWYQQALGQGPEFLTYFQNEAQLDKSGLPSDRFFAERPEGSVSTLKIQRTQQEDSAVYLCATAGDRDYNEQFFGPGTRLTVL.

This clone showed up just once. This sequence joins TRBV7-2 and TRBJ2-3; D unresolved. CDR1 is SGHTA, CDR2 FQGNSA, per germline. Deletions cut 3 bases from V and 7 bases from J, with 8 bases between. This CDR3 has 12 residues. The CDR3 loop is CASSFIGNTQYF. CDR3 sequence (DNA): TGTGCCAGCAGCTTCATTGGGAATACGCAGTATTTT.

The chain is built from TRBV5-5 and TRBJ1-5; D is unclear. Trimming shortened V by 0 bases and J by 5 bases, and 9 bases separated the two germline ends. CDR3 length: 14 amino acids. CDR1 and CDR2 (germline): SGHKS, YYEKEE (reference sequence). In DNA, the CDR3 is TGTGCCAGCAGCTTGGAAGGGCAGGATCAGCCCCAGCATTTT. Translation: CASSLEGQDQPQHF.

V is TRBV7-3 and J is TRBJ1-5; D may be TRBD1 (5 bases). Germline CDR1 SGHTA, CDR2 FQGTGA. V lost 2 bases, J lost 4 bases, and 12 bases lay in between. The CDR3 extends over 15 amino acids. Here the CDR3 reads CASSLGGDPNQPQHF. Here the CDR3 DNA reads TGTGCCAGCAGCTTAGGGGGAGATCCAAATCAGCCCCAGCATTTT.

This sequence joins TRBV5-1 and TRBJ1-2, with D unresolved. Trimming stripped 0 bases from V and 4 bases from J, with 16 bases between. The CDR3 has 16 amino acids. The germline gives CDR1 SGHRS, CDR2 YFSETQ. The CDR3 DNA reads TGCGCCAGCAGCTTGGTTTCAGGCTCTTCTTTCTATGGCTACACCTTC. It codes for CASSLVSGSSFYGYTF. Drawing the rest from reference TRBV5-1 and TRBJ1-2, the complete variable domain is KAGVTQTPRYLIKTRGQQVTLSCSPISGHRSVSWYQQTPGQGLQFLFEYFSETQRNKGNFPGRFSGRQFSNSRSEMNVSTLELGDSALYLCASSLVSGSSFYGYTFGSGTRLTVV.

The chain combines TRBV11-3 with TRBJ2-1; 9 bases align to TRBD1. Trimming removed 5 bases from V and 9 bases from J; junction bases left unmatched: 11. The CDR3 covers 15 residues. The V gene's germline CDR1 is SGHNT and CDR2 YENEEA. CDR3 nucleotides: TGTGCCAGCAGCCTCCAGACAGGGGGGATCGGTGAGCAGTTCTTC. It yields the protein CASSLQTGGIGEQFF.

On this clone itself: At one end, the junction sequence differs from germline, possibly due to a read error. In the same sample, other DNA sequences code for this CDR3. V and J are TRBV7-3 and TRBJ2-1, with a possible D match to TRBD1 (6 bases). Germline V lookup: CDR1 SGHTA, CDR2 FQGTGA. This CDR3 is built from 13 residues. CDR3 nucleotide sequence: TGCGCCAGCAGCTTACAGGGAAGCGATGAGCAGTTCTTC. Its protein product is CASSLQGSDEQFF.

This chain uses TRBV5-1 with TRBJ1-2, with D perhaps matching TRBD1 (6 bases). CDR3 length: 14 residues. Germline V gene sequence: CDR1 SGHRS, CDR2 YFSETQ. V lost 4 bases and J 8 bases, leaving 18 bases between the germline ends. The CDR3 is CASSLSTGVRGYTF. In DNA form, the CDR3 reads TGCGCCAGCAGCCTCTCGACAGGTGTGCGGGGCTACACCTTC.

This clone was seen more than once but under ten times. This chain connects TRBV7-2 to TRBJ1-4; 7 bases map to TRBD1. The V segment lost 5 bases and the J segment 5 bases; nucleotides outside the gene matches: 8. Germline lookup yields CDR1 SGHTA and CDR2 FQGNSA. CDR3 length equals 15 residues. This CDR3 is CASSSHGTDNEKLFF. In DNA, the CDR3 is TGTGCCAGCAGCAGCCACGGGACAGACAATGAAAAACTGTTTTTT.